This is a list of T cell receptor beta chains from one sample in a study of cytomegalovirus exposure and HLA in healthy donors. Generated by immunoSEQ multiplex PCR, the TCRdb table keeps only in-frame clones and is missing some. The profile shows 250,000 or so clones, around 91% of them singletons. Sequenced: PBMCs. These receptor sequences come from a woman aged 18-30 years in good health and CMV-seronegative. Each CDR3 is given with its conserved first and last residue. D genes are given only for firm matches. Some rows mark clone size as missing; the rest say once, few, many or name a class of expanded clone.

J	V	size	D	CDR3	DNA
TRBJ2-1	TRBV15	NA	TRBD2	CATSETSGDYNEQFF	TGTGCCACCAGCGAAACTAGCGGGGACTACAATGAGCAGTTCTTC
TRBJ2-2	TRBV6-5	once	NA	CASSRGGNRYGELFF	TGTGCCAGCAGCCGAGGGGGAAATCGTTACGGGGAGCTGTTTTTT
TRBJ2-5	TRBV27	NA	TRBD2	CASSLSSGGSLETQYF	TGTGCCAGCAGTTTGTCTAGCGGGGGGTCTTTGGAGACCCAGTACTTC
TRBJ2-1	TRBV5-1	NA	TRBD1	CASSLAGQGFFEQFF	TGCGCCAGCAGCTTGGCGGGACAGGGTTTTTTTGAGCAGTTCTTC
TRBJ2-1	TRBV5-1	NA	TRBD1	CASSLGTGSSNEQFF	TGCGCCAGCAGCCTCGGGACAGGGAGTTCGAATGAGCAGTTCTTC
TRBJ1-2	TRBV4-1	NA	NA	CASSQGTPLTYGYTF	TGCGCCAGCAGCCAAGGAACGCCCCTAACCTATGGCTACACCTTC
TRBJ1-6	TRBV15	NA	NA	CATSRGSTRSYNSPLHF	TGTGCCACCAGCAGAGGAAGCACCCGCTCCTATAATTCACCCCTCCACTTT
TRBJ2-1	TRBV4-3	NA	TRBD1	CASSQDFGTGGNEQFF	TGCGCCAGCAGCCAAGATTTCGGCACAGGGGGCAATGAGCAGTTCTTC
TRBJ2-5	TRBV7-2	NA	TRBD2	CASSTPTSGGAGETQYF	TGTGCCAGCAGCACACCGACTAGCGGGGGGGCCGGGGAGACCCAGTACTTC
TRBJ1-6	TRBV5-1	NA	TRBD1	CASASEGQGNSPLHF	TGCGCCAGCGCTTCGGAGGGACAGGGAAATTCACCCCTCCACTTT
TRBJ1-4	TRBV7-9	NA	NA	CASSLMGGNEKLFF	TGTGCCAGCAGCCTCATGGGAGGAAATGAAAAACTGTTTTTT
TRBJ1-1	TRBV13	NA	NA	CASSLGVGVTEAFF	TGTGCCAGCAGCTTAGGCGTCGGGGTCACTGAAGCTTTCTTT
TRBJ2-7	TRBV18	NA	NA	CASSPGRLVYVEQYF	TGTGCCAGCTCACCCGGAAGACTAGTCTATGTCGAGCAGTACTTC
TRBJ2-1	TRBV6-5	NA	NA	CASSLTVSAYNEQFF	TGTGCCAGCAGCCTGACAGTATCAGCCTACAATGAGCAGTTCTTC
TRBJ1-2	TRBV28	NA	NA	CASSLFRVDGYTF	TGTGCCAGCAGTTTGTTTCGAGTCGATGGCTACACCTTC
TRBJ2-7	TRBV30	NA	NA	CAWRVPYRLTQGSYEQYF	TGTGCCTGGAGGGTGCCCTACCGATTGACTCAAGGCTCCTACGAGCAGTACTTC
TRBJ2-1	TRBV27	NA	TRBD1	CASSLGTGVRNEQFF	TGTGCCAGCAGCCTGGGGACAGGGGTGCGGAATGAGCAGTTCTTC
TRBJ2-1	TRBV18	once	TRBD2	CASSPISGALSYNEQFF	TGTGCCAGCTCACCGATTAGCGGGGCACTCTCCTACAATGAGCAGTTCTTC
TRBJ2-2	TRBV9	NA	NA	CASSVGEGFGTGELFF	TGTGCCAGCAGCGTAGGAGAGGGATTTGGCACCGGGGAGCTGTTTTTT
TRBJ2-5	TRBV2	NA	TRBD2	CASSDPTSGGGETQYF	TGTGCCAGCAGTGACCCTACTAGCGGGGGTGGAGAGACCCAGTACTTC
TRBJ1-6	TRBV5-1	NA	TRBD1	CASSPFLGQGYNSPLHF	TGCGCCAGCAGCCCATTCCTGGGACAGGGCTATAATTCACCCCTCCACTTT
TRBJ2-5	TRBV7-7	NA	NA	CASSEQNNQETQYF	TGTGCCAGCAGCGAACAGAATAACCAAGAGACCCAGTACTTC
TRBJ1-1	TRBV30	NA	TRBD1	CAGTGTGNTEAFF	TGTGCCGGAACCGGGACAGGGAACACTGAAGCTTTCTTT
TRBJ1-6	TRBV2	few	NA	CASSEEGYNSPLHF	TGTGCCAGCAGTGAAGAGGGGTATAATTCACCCCTCCACTTT
TRBJ2-4	TRBV27	NA	TRBD2	CASGMLAGATAKNIQYF	TGTGCCAGCGGAATGCTAGCGGGGGCTACAGCCAAAAACATTCAGTACTTC
TRBJ2-5	TRBV6-4	medium-sized	TRBD1	CASSPRTGGAETQYF	TGTGCCAGCAGTCCCAGGACAGGGGGCGCCGAGACCCAGTACTTC
TRBJ1-6	TRBV5-6	once	TRBD1	CASSSGTANSPLHF	TGTGCCAGCAGCTCCGGGACAGCAAATTCACCCCTCCACTTT
TRBJ1-4	TRBV7-9	NA	NA	CASSDPWAEKLFF	TGTGCCAGCAGTGATCCATGGGCTGAAAAACTGTTTTTT
TRBJ1-4	TRBV18	NA	NA	CASSPLLLGTTNEKLFF	TGTGCCAGCTCACCACTCTTGCTCGGGACAACTAATGAAAAACTGTTTTTT
TRBJ2-7	TRBV28	NA	NA	CASSPRGKPHYEQYF	TGTGCCAGCAGTCCCCGGGGGAAGCCCCACTACGAGCAGTACTTC
TRBJ2-1	TRBV13	NA	NA	CASSGLVGQSSYNEQFF	TGTGCCAGCAGCGGACTCGTAGGGCAGAGCTCCTACAATGAGCAGTTCTTC
TRBJ2-5	TRBV7-3	NA	TRBD2	CASSQSGLAEETQYF	TGTGCCAGCAGCCAATCGGGACTAGCGGAAGAGACCCAGTACTTC
TRBJ2-1	TRBV7-8	NA	TRBD1	CASSTSGTGDNEQFF	TGTGCCAGCAGCACATCCGGGACAGGGGACAATGAGCAGTTCTTC
TRBJ1-2	TRBV27	NA	NA	CASSSQGTNYGYTF	TGTGCCAGCAGTTCTCAGGGGACCAACTATGGCTACACCTTC
TRBJ2-3	TRBV10-3	NA	NA	CAIRTRSEADTQYF	TGTGCCATCAGGACTAGATCGGAGGCAGATACGCAGTATTTT
TRBJ2-3	TRBV15	NA	TRBD2	CATSREGLAASTDTQYF	TGTGCCACCAGCAGAGAGGGACTAGCAGCTAGCACAGATACGCAGTATTTT
TRBJ2-1	TRBV2	once	NA	CASNTVSYNEQFF	TGTGCCAGCAATACGGTCTCCTACAATGAGCAGTTCTTC
TRBJ1-1	TRBV20-1	NA	NA	CSASMETEAFF	TGCAGTGCTAGTATGGAGACTGAAGCTTTCTTT
TRBJ2-5	TRBV6-5	NA	TRBD2	CASTSGGARGETQYF	TGTGCCAGCACCTCCGGGGGGGCGCGGGGAGAGACCCAGTACTTC
TRBJ2-3	TRBV9	NA	NA	CASSVYQETDTQYF	TGTGCCAGCAGCGTGTATCAGGAAACAGATACGCAGTATTTT
TRBJ1-3	TRBV7-2	NA	TRBD1	CASSGGDSLSGNTIYF	TGTGCCAGCAGCGGCGGGGACAGCCTCTCTGGAAACACCATATATTTT
TRBJ1-2	TRBV27	few	NA	CASSLSAGTYGYTF	TGTGCCAGCAGTTTATCCGCGGGAACATATGGCTACACCTTC
TRBJ2-4	TRBV6-1	NA	NA	CASSDERVYGNIQYF	TGTGCCAGCAGTGATGAGAGGGTTTACGGGAACATTCAGTACTTC
TRBJ1-2	TRBV5-1	once	NA	CASSLGPPGDGYTF	TGCGCCAGCAGCCTGGGCCCCCCCGGAGATGGCTACACCTTC
TRBJ1-2	TRBV5-4	NA	TRBD1	CASSFQGELYGYTF	TGTGCCAGCAGCTTTCAGGGGGAACTATATGGCTACACCTTC
TRBJ1-1	TRBV6-6	NA	TRBD1	CASSMDRAYTEAFF	TGTGCCAGCAGTATGGACAGGGCCTACACTGAAGCTTTCTTT
TRBJ2-1	TRBV29-1	NA	NA	CSVGGQILYNEQFF	TGCAGCGTTGGAGGACAGATACTTTACAATGAGCAGTTCTTC
TRBJ1-4	TRBV23-1	once	TRBD1	CASSQSGTGYEKLFF	TGCGCCAGCAGTCAATCTGGGACAGGGTACGAAAAACTGTTTTTT
TRBJ2-3	TRBV6-5	NA	TRBD1	CASSGTGGGDTQYF	TGTGCCAGCAGTGGGACAGGGGGTGGAGATACGCAGTATTTT
TRBJ2-7	TRBV11-1	once	NA	CASSLLATLDSPRSEQYF	TGTGCCAGCAGCTTATTGGCGACCCTGGACAGCCCGAGGTCGGAGCAGTACTTC
TRBJ2-7	TRBV2	NA	TRBD1	CASSDKVGDRGRYEQYF	TGTGCCAGCAGTGATAAGGTTGGGGACAGGGGGCGGTACGAGCAGTACTTC
TRBJ2-3	TRBV10-1	NA	TRBD1	CASSATDRGSTDTQYF	TGCGCCAGCAGTGCTACGGACAGGGGGAGCACAGATACGCAGTATTTT
TRBJ1-2	TRBV6-5	few	NA	CASSHREGYGYTF	TGTGCCAGCAGCCACAGGGAAGGCTATGGCTACACCTTC
TRBJ1-2	TRBV7-2	NA	NA	CASSFPGLNYGYTF	TGTGCCAGCAGCTTCCCGGGACTGAACTATGGCTACACCTTC
TRBJ2-7	TRBV11-2	NA	NA	CASSSRGAGEQYF	TGTGCCAGCAGCTCCCGCGGGGCGGGGGAGCAGTACTTC
TRBJ1-5	TRBV6-1	NA	NA	CASSDWQDYNQPQHF	TGTGCCAGCAGTGATTGGCAGGATTACAATCAGCCCCAGCATTTT
TRBJ2-1	TRBV4-1	NA	NA	CASSQDLGSSYNEQFF	TGCGCCAGCAGCCAAGATCTGGGGAGCTCCTACAATGAGCAGTTCTTC
TRBJ2-1	TRBV5-6	NA	NA	CASSLGVDEQFF	TGTGCCAGCAGCTTAGGGGTCGATGAGCAGTTCTTC